The 7 T cell receptor beta chains presented below share a single source sample, sequenced in a study of cytomegalovirus exposure and HLA in healthy donors (dated by TCRdb to the late 2010s). The library was prepared using the immunoSEQ multiplex PCR assay. For the multiplex PCR, a mixture combining 60 forward primers for TCR Vbeta segments and 13 reverse primers for TCR Jbeta segments was used. This immuneACCESS table, as held by TCRdb, lists in-frame sequences with V and J called but not all clones. Of the missing ones, under half trace to an unresolved V gene in checked studies; the others have no known cause. The sample table shows some 98,000 clones, and roughly 76% are seen once. Clones ranked in the top ten supply under 3% of the sample. Sequencing was carried out using PBMCs. These receptors were collected from a man aged 45-65 years in good health and CMV-seronegative.

The chain is built from TRBV14 and TRBJ1-1, with D possibly matching TRBD1 (5 bases). The CDR3 length is 14 residues. V was cut by 4 bases and J by 6 bases, with 15 bases left in between. Germline values: CDR1 SGHDN, CDR2 FVKESK. CDR3 sequence (DNA): TGTGCCAGCAGCCGACTGACAGAGAGAGCTGAAGCTTTCTTT. Amino acid sequence: CASSRLTERAEAFF.

The rearrangement joins TRBV5-1 to TRBJ2-5; no clear D gene. Germline lookup yields CDR1 SGHRS and CDR2 YFSETQ. Trimming took off 1 base at V and 5 bases at J, with 6 bases between the two ends. There are 12 residues in the CDR3. The CDR3 reads CASSLTWETQYF. In DNA, the CDR3 is TGCGCCAGCAGCTTGACTTGGGAGACCCAGTACTTC.

The chain uses TRBV6-1 and TRBJ1-2, with 9 bases fitting TRBD1. Trimming took 1 base from V and 8 from J; bases not matched to a gene: 8. CDR1 MNHNS and CDR2 SASEGT come from the germline V gene. The CDR3 runs to 15 residues. CDR3 DNA sequence: TGTGCCAGCAGTGAAGTGGGAACAGGGGGCGTGGGCTACACCTTC. It is translated as CASSEVGTGGVGYTF.

The V call is TRBV25-1, the J call TRBJ1-6, with TRBD1 as a possible D gene (5 bases). Germline V CDR1 and CDR2: MGHDK, SYGVNS. CDR3 length equals 15 residues. V lost 7 bases and J 5 bases, leaving 15 bases between the germline ends. CDR3 loop: CASTPRGRDNSPLHF. The CDR3 DNA reads TGTGCCAGCACCCCCCGAGGCAGGGATAATTCACCCCTCCACTTT. Full variable domain (missing parts from reference TRBV25-1 and TRBJ1-6): EADIYQTPRYLVIGTGKKITLECSQTMGHDKMYWYQQDPGMELHLIHYSYGVNSTEKGDLSSESTVSRIRTEHFPLTLESARPSHTSQYLCASTPRGRDNSPLHFGNGTRLTVT.

The rearrangement links TRBV18 to TRBJ2-7, with a weak D call TRBD2 (6 bases). Germline values: CDR1 KGHSH, CDR2 LQKENI. This CDR3 is built from 14 residues. V lost 3 bases, J lost 3 bases, and 12 bases lay in between. The DNA for the CDR3 is TGTGCCAGCTCACCGGGCCCCGGGGGCTACGAGCAGTACTTC. The encoded protein is CASSPGPGGYEQYF.

The genes are TRBV9 and TRBJ2-5, with TRBD2 identical over 7 bases. After removal of 3 bases from V and 4 bases from J, the junction contained 12 bases not matched to a gene. The length of the CDR3 is 16 residues. The germline V gene has CDR1 SGDLS and CDR2 YYNGEE. As DNA, the CDR3 is TGTGCCAGCAGCGCTTACTTAGAGGGAGGGCCAGAGACCCAGTACTTC. It codes for CASSAYLEGGPETQYF.

V and J are TRBV6-1 and TRBJ1-1, with D possibly being TRBD1 (5 bases). Trimming took 6 bases from V and 9 from J, leaving 14 bases between them. From germline, CDR1 is MNHNS and CDR2 SASEGT. This CDR3 contains 12 residues. As DNA, the CDR3 is TGTGCCAGCAGCGACAGAATTGGGAAAGCTTTCTTT. Amino acids: CASSDRIGKAFF.